The 24 T cell receptor beta chains in this list originate from one sample, sequenced in a study of blood T cell repertoires in COVID-19. The assay was immunoSEQ multiplex PCR, and TCRdb's table has in-frame clones only and misses some. The data contain roughly 250,000 clones, around 82% of them singletons. Input material: PBMCs or T cells enriched from blood (not recorded which). The receptor source for this set is a woman in her 40s who had been exposed to COVID-19.

This clone was seen more than once but under ten times. The J gene is TRBJ1-2, the V gene TRBV5-5; 8 bases are shared with TRBD1. With V trimmed by 1 base and J by 8 bases, 13 bases remained unmatched. Germline V CDR1 and CDR2: SGHKS, YYEKEE (reference sequence). The CDR3 is made up of 16 amino acids. The CDR3 bases are TGTGCCAGCAGCTTGTCAGGGGGCCTCCCGTTTAGAGGCTACACCTTC. It is translated as CASSLSGGLPFRGYTF.

V gene TRBV7-3 combines with J gene TRBJ2-2; D ambiguous. Trimming cost V 0 bases and J 0 bases, with 2 bases left between them. CDR3 size: 14 residues. Germline CDR1 reads SGHTA; CDR2 reads FQGTGA. CDR3 coding DNA: TGTGCCAGCAGCTTAACCTCGAACACCGGGGAGCTGTTTTTT. Translating gives CASSLTSNTGELFF.

V is TRBV4-1 and J is TRBJ1-6, with D maybe TRBD1 (5 bases). Trimming shortened V by 0 bases and J by 2 bases, and 11 bases separated the two germline ends. Germline-derived CDR1 and CDR2 are MGHRA and YSYEKL. This CDR3 is 17 amino acids long. Written as DNA, the CDR3 is TGCGCCAGCAGCCAAGATAACGACAGAACCTATAATTCACCCCTCCACTTT. Amino acids: CASSQDNDRTYNSPLHF.

As DNA, the CDR3 is TGTGCCAGCAGCACTGCGACAGGACCCCATCATAATTCACCCCTCCACTTT. The encoded protein is CASSTATGPHHNSPLHF. V gene TRBV5-6 combines with J gene TRBJ1-6; TRBD1 is a possible D gene (6 bases). Germline loops: CDR1 SGHDT, CDR2 YYEEEE. The V end was cut by 4 bases, the J end by 5 bases, with 19 bases between. The CDR3 spans 17 residues.

In regard to this clone: At the DNA level, this CDR3 is encoded by other sequences in the same sample as well. The chain uses TRBV4-2 and TRBJ1-2; no firm D call. Deletions cut 1 base from V and 2 bases from J, with 8 bases between. CDR3 length equals 14 residues. Germline CDR1 and CDR2: LGHNA and YNFKEQ. In DNA form, the CDR3 reads TGTGCCAGCAGCCAAGTGGGAGGGAACTATGGCTACACCTTC. Encoded protein: CASSQVGGNYGYTF.

The chain is built from TRBV5-1 and TRBJ1-3, with TRBD1 matching 7 bases. V was clipped by 6 bases and J by 6 bases; unmatched bases: 12. Looked up from germline, CDR1 is SGHRS and CDR2 is YFSETQ. The CDR3 length is 15 residues. Here the CDR3 DNA reads TGCGCCAGCACGCCTTCCGGGACAGCTGAAAACACCATATATTTT. Protein: CASTPSGTAENTIYF.

This CDR3 reads CASSYSTLRDTEAFF. CDR3 nucleotide sequence: TGTGCCAGCAGTTATTCGACGCTCCGGGACACTGAAGCTTTCTTT. The chain is built from TRBV6-5 and TRBJ1-1; D remains unclear. From germline, CDR1 is MNHEY and CDR2 SVGAGI. The CDR3 extends over 15 amino acids. Trimming left V 3 bases short and J 3 bases short, with 14 bases between.

This clone was counted a few times. The chain links TRBV1 to TRBJ2-7; TRBD2 is the table's D call, not checked against the DNA. TRBV1 is designated a pseudogene. This CDR3 has 17 residues. The CDR3 reads CTRWDISRGAGSYEQYF. As DNA, the CDR3 is TGCACCAGATGGGATATCTCGCGGGGGGCCGGGTCCTACGAGCAGTACTTC.

The J gene is TRBJ1-5, the V gene TRBV19; TRBD1 matches 8 bases. Trimming cost V 11 bases and J 5 bases; bases outside gene matches: 8. The CDR3 loop spans 13 amino acids. Germline V gene lookup returns CDR1 LNHDA and CDR2 SQIVND (reference sequence). CDR3: CASVDRADQPQHF. In DNA form, the CDR3 reads TGTGCCTCGGTGGACAGGGCTGATCAGCCCCAGCATTTT. The variable domain in full, completed from reference TRBV19 and TRBJ1-5, reads DGGITQSPKYLFRKEGQNVTLSCEQNLNHDAMYWYRQDPGQGLRLIYYSQIVNDFQKGDIAEGYSVSREKKESFPLTVTSAQKNPTAFYLCASVDRADQPQHFGDGTRLSIL.

This chain uses TRBV3-1 (or the pseudogene TRBV3-2) with TRBJ1-1, with D possibly TRBD1 on 5 matching bases. Germline V lookup: CDR1 LGHDT, CDR2 YNNKEL (reference sequence). Trimming pared 0 bases from V and 9 bases from J, leaving 14 bases between. This CDR3 is 14 amino acids long. The CDR3 reads CASSQDMVQGKAFF. The CDR3 DNA follows: TGTGCCAGCAGCCAAGATATGGTTCAGGGCAAAGCTTTCTTT.

This chain links TRBV12-3 or TRBV12-4 with TRBJ2-2; D uncertain. The V gene lost 2 bases and the J gene lost 1 base, with 2 bases spanning the gap. This CDR3 has 13 residues. The CDR3 region has the DNA TGTGCCAGCAGTTTACAGAACACCGGGGAGCTGTTTTTT. Translation gives CASSLQNTGELFF.

The chain is built from TRBV6-1 and TRBJ1-6, with 7 bases identical to TRBD1. After removal of 4 bases from V and 7 bases from J, the junction contained 10 bases not matched to a gene. From germline, CDR1 is MNHNS and CDR2 SASEGT. The CDR3 has 16 amino acids. This CDR3 reads CASSAPTTGTNSPLHF. The CDR3 DNA sequence: TGTGCCAGCAGTGCCCCGACGACAGGGACGAATTCACCCCTCCACTTT.

This clone was seen just once. The J gene is TRBJ2-7, the V gene TRBV6-5; D remains unclear. The germline V and J ends were trimmed by 6 bases and 3 bases, with 6 bases remaining between them. The CDR3 is 11 residues long. CDR1 and CDR2 (germline): MNHEY, SVGAGI. CDR3 residues: CASSYHYEQYF. CDR3 sequence (DNA): TGTGCCAGCAGCTACCACTACGAGCAGTACTTC.

This chain uses TRBV7-3 with TRBJ2-3; possibly TRBD2 for D (6 bases). V lost 0 bases and J 1 base, leaving 11 bases between the germline ends. Germline CDR1 SGHTA, CDR2 FQGTGA. The CDR3 contains 16 residues. CDR3 in amino acids: CASSLTTTSGTDTQYF. The CDR3 DNA reads as TGTGCCAGCAGCTTAACAACGACTAGTGGCACAGATACGCAGTATTTT.

J is TRBJ1-6 and V is TRBV6-1; TRBD1 is a possible D gene (6 bases). From germline, CDR1 is MNHNS and CDR2 SASEGT. The CDR3 contains 15 residues. Trimming shortened V by 2 bases and J by 8 bases, and 13 bases separated the two germline ends. Here the CDR3 reads CASSEQSGEYSPLHF. CDR3 nucleotide sequence: TGTGCCAGCAGTGAACAGTCAGGGGAGTATTCACCCCTCCACTTT.

The chain links TRBV4-1 to TRBJ2-5; 8 bases fit TRBD2. The V gene end was trimmed by 1 base and the J gene end by 5 bases; junction bases not matched to a gene: 6. This CDR3 has 15 residues. Per the germline V gene, CDR1 is MGHRA and CDR2 is YSYEKL. The DNA of the CDR3 is TGCGCCAGCAGCCAAGGGTCGGGGGGGCGTGAGACCCAGTACTTC. Translating gives CASSQGSGGRETQYF.

Comment on this clone: One end of the junction varies from germline; a read error may be responsible. The genes are TRBV7-7 and TRBJ2-5; 7 nucleotides line up with TRBD2. The CDR3 is 15 residues long. CDR1 and CDR2 from the germline V gene are SSHAT and FNYEAQ (reference sequence). The CDR3, as DNA: TGTGCTAGCAGCTTAAGGCCTAGCGGCCAAGAGACCCAGTACTTC. The encoded protein is CASSLRPSGQETQYF.

Only one count was recorded for this clone. The chain is built from TRBV3-1 (or the pseudogene TRBV3-2) and TRBJ1-5; a weak D match, TRBD1 (6 bases). Germline V gives CDR1 LGHDT, CDR2 YNNKEL (reference sequence). V lost 3 bases to trimming and J lost 3 bases, with 9 bases between them. The CDR3 runs 14 residues. Here the CDR3 reads CASSHGTPNQPQHF. CDR3 nucleotides: TGTGCCAGCAGCCACGGGACACCCAATCAGCCCCAGCATTTT.

This clone appeared a few times. The chain has TRBV7-3 and TRBJ2-7; D gene ambiguous. CDR1 is SGHTA, CDR2 FQGTGA, per germline. The CDR3 sequence is 15 residues long. V lost 0 bases to trimming and J lost 0 bases, with 9 bases between them. The CDR3 loop reads CASSLTGGGSYEQYF. CDR3 nucleotide sequence: TGTGCCAGCAGCTTAACGGGTGGCGGCTCCTACGAGCAGTACTTC.

The chain carries TRBV28 and TRBJ2-7; possibly TRBD2 for D (5 bases). The germline V gene encodes CDR1 MDHEN and CDR2 SYDVKM. The CDR3 extends over 12 amino acids. The V and J ends lost 3 bases and 6 bases respectively, with 9 bases between them. The CDR3 spells CASSFRTSEQYF. CDR3 nucleotide sequence: TGTGCCAGCAGTTTTAGGACTTCCGAGCAGTACTTC.

The gene calls are TRBV18 and TRBJ2-7, with no clear D. V was clipped by 2 bases and J by 0 bases, with 8 bases between them. Looked up from germline, CDR1 is KGHSH and CDR2 is LQKENI. The CDR3 covers 14 residues. The CDR3 is CASSPTTVSYEQYF. The CDR3 coding sequence is TGTGCCAGCTCACCAACGACTGTCTCCTACGAGCAGTACTTC.

The rearrangement joins TRBV7-3 to TRBJ1-1; maybe TRBD1 (6 bases). CDR1 is SGHTA and CDR2 is FQGTGA in the germline V gene. V gave up 4 bases and J gave up 0 bases, with 9 bases separating them. The CDR3 has 14 residues. The CDR3 nucleotides are TGTGCCAGCAGCTACGACAGGATGAACACTGAAGCTTTCTTT. Its protein is CASSYDRMNTEAFF. The full variable domain, with the rest looked up from reference TRBV7-3 and TRBJ1-1, is GAGVSQTPSNKVTEKGKYVELRCDPISGHTALYWYRQSLGQGPEFLIYFQGTGAADDSGLPNDRFFAVRPEGSVSTLKIQRTERGDSAVYLCASSYDRMNTEAFFGQGTRLTVV.

The rearrangement joins TRBV5-1 to TRBJ1-4; D is undetermined. The CDR3 covers 15 residues. Trimming stripped 1 base from V and 3 bases from J, with 10 bases between. CDR1 and CDR2 from the germline V gene are SGHRS and YFSETQ. The CDR3 loop is CASSLISGSNEKLFF. The DNA for the CDR3 is TGCGCCAGCAGCTTGATATCAGGATCTAATGAAAAACTGTTTTTT.

In this sample, this clone turned up a few times. This chain links TRBV10-3 with TRBJ1-1, with D tentatively TRBD1 (6 bases). Germline V lookup: CDR1 ENHRY, CDR2 SYGVKD. Trimming took 7 bases from V and 2 from J, leaving 11 bases between them. The CDR3 covers 13 residues. CDR3 bases: TGTGCCATCATGGGGGCCCATAACACTGAAGCTTTCTTT. Its translation is CAIMGAHNTEAFF.